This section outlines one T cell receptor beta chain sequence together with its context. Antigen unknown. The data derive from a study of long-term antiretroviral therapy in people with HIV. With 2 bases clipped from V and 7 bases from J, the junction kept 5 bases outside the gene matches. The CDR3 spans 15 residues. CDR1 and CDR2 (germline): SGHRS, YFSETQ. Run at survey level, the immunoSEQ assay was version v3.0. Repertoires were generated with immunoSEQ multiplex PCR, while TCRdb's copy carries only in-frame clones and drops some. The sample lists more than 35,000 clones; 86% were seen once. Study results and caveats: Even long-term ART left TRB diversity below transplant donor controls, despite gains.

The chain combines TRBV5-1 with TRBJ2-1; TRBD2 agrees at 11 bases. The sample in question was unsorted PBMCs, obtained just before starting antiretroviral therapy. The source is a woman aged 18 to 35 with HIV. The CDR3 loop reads CASSLTGTSGNEQFF. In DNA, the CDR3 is TGCGCCAGCAGCTTAACCGGGACTAGCGGAAATGAGCAGTTCTTC.